Listed here are 8 T cell receptor beta chains from one sample, sequenced in a study of T cells in Graves' hyperthyroidism and ophthalmopathy. Amplification targeted TCR beta CDR3 regions from RNA transcripts. The primer set for the first-round RT-PCR of the TCR CDR3 was HTBI. TCRdb analysed the multiplex PCR reads with MiXCR anew, one entry per CDR3 protein. The table has around 540,000 distinct CDR3 sequences, about 16% seen once. Material for sequencing was blood. The origin of the receptors is a young woman with Graves' ophthalmopathy.

This clonotype was seen only a few times. CDR3 sequence (DNA): TGTGCCAGCAGTGATCCTCGTGGTAATGAAAAACTGTTTTTT. This translates into CASSDPRGNEKLFF. The chain joins TRBV25-1 to TRBJ1-4; D is undetermined. The CDR3 covers 14 residues. Trimming pared 3 bases from V and 4 bases from J, leaving 9 bases between. Germline-derived CDR1 and CDR2 are MGHDK and SYGVNS. Complete variable domain (other parts from reference TRBV25-1 and TRBJ1-4): EADIYQTPRYLVIGTGKKITLECSQTMGHDKMYWYQQDPGMELHLIHYSYGVNSTEKGDLSSESTVSRIRTEHFPLTLESARPSHTSQYLCASSDPRGNEKLFFGSGTQLSVL.

This clonotype was counted ten times or more. The chain's CDR3 is CASSPPEGGETQYF. The CDR3 DNA reads as TGTGCCAGCTCACCACCGGAGGGTGGGGAGACCCAGTACTTC. This chain joins TRBV18 and TRBJ2-5, with a weak D call TRBD2 (6 bases). This CDR3 spans 14 amino acids. Germline V gene sequence: CDR1 KGHSH, CDR2 LQKENI. V lost 0 bases and J 5 bases, leaving 10 bases between the germline ends. Combining the CDR3 with reference TRBV18 and TRBJ2-5 gives the whole variable domain NAGVMQNPRHLVRRRGQEARLRCSPMKGHSHVYWYRQLPEEGLKFMVYLQKENIIDESGMPKERFSAEFPKEGPSILRIQQVVRGDSAAYFCASSPPEGGETQYFGPGTRLLVL.

This chain uses TRBV4-3 with TRBJ2-3; D unresolved. The CDR3 is 13 residues long. Germline V lookup: CDR1 LGHNA, CDR2 YSLEER. V gave up 0 bases and J gave up 4 bases, with 5 bases separating them. The DNA for the CDR3 is TGCGCCAGCAGCCAAGATGAGGCAGATACGCAGTATTTT. It yields the protein CASSQDEADTQYF.

This clonotype was detected many times. This chain links TRBV2 with TRBJ2-3; 12 nucleotides line up with TRBD2. V shed 6 bases and J 6 bases; nucleotides not matched to a gene: 10. Germline assignment: CDR1 SNHLY and CDR2 FYNNEI. The CDR3 covers 16 residues. CDR3 protein: CASRPLAGGPSDTQYF. The CDR3 DNA follows: TGTGCCAGCAGACCTCTAGCGGGAGGGCCATCCGATACGCAGTATTTT.

About this clonotype: An end of the junction does not agree with germline; a read error may underlie this. This chain uses TRBV28 with TRBJ2-5, with a possible D match to TRBD2 (5 bases). Germline assignment: CDR1 MDHEN and CDR2 SYDVKM. This CDR3 region has 14 residues. The CDR3, as DNA: TGTGCCGGCAGTTTCGTACGGGGACAAGAGACCCAGTACTTC. Protein: CAGSFVRGQETQYF.

The CDR3 nucleotides read TGCAGTGCTAGTCTAGCGCCGAGCTCCTACAATGAGCAGTTCTTC. Its protein product is CSASLAPSSYNEQFF. The chain joins TRBV20-1 to TRBJ2-1; weak D call: TRBD2 (6 bases). The CDR3 is 15 amino acids. Germline CDR1 is DFQATT and CDR2 is SNEGSKA (reference sequence). V gave up 3 bases and J gave up 0 bases, with 12 bases separating them.

Many counts were recorded for this clonotype. This sequence joins TRBV7-2 and TRBJ1-3; no clear D. V was shortened by 6 bases and J by 2 bases, with 14 bases between the two germline ends. Germline V gene lookup returns CDR1 SGHTA and CDR2 FQGNSA. The CDR3 is 15 amino acids. The CDR3 DNA reads TGTGCCAGCAGTTGGGGAGGGCCTACTGGAAACACCATATATTTT. Translating gives CASSWGGPTGNTIYF.

This clonotype appeared a few times. The V and J genes are TRBV9 and TRBJ2-2, with 8 positions matching TRBD1. J lost 0 bases, V lost 0 bases, and 7 bases had no gene match. The germline gives CDR1 SGDLS, CDR2 YYNGEE. The CDR3 is 18 residues long. In DNA, the CDR3 is TGTGCCAGCAGCGTAGCGTTCAGACAGGGGACGAACACCGGGGAGCTGTTTTTT. It is translated as CASSVAFRQGTNTGELFF.